These 19 T cell receptor beta chains came from one sample sequenced in a study of T cell repertoires in cytomegalovirus infection. TCRdb processed the reads anew with MiXCR; each CDR3 protein has one entry. The sample lists about 330,000 distinct CDR3 sequences, around 9.5% occurring once. The sequencing sample was made of PBMCs. These receptors were taken from a human donor in good health (CMV status not recorded). Some clones in this sample may be carry-over from other donors' samples.

This clonotype was counted ten times or more. The junction does not match germline at one end; this may be a read error. The chain links TRBV29-1 to TRBJ1-1; TRBD1 agrees at 7 bases. Germline-derived CDR1 and CDR2 are SQVTM and ANQGSEA. This CDR3 region has 14 residues. The CDR3 DNA reads as TGCATCGTTACAGGGGATCGACGGAACACTGAAGCTTTCTTT. It codes for CIVTGDRRNTEAFF.

The CDR3: CSASVGGVYNEQFF. The CDR3 bases are TGCAGTGCTAGTGTGGGGGGCGTTTACAATGAGCAGTTCTTC. J is TRBJ2-1 and V is TRBV20-1; D assignment may be TRBD1 or TRBD2 (6 bases each). The germline V and J ends were trimmed by 3 bases and 4 bases, with 13 bases remaining between them. Germline V gene data show CDR1 as DFQATT and CDR2 as SNEGSKA (reference sequence). The CDR3 runs 14 residues.

This clonotype showed up just once. A read error is possible here, since a much larger clone lies one base away. J is TRBJ1-3 and V is TRBV5-5, with D unclear. CDR1 is SGHKS and CDR2 is YYEKEE in the germline V gene (reference sequence). The germline V and J ends were trimmed by 3 bases and 3 bases, with 13 bases remaining between them. The CDR3 totals 15 residues. In nucleotides, the CDR3 is TGTGCCAGCAGCTCGTCAGGCAACCTTGGAAACACCATATATTTT. This sequence encodes CASSSSGNLGNTIYF.

This clonotype was seen more than once but under ten times. The V and J genes are TRBV27 and TRBJ2-3; TRBD2 agrees at 12 bases. Germline values: CDR1 MNHEY, CDR2 SMNVEV (reference sequence). The CDR3 is 17 amino acids. Trimming took 0 bases from V and 6 from J; bases not matched to a gene: 7. This CDR3 is CASSLSKTSGRFDTQYF. CDR3 in DNA: TGTGCCAGCAGTTTATCGAAGACTAGCGGGAGATTTGATACGCAGTATTTT.

V is TRBV7-2 and J is TRBJ1-5; no definite D call. Deletions cut 1 base from V and 3 bases from J, with 10 bases between. CDR1 is SGHTA and CDR2 is FQGNSA in the germline V gene. The CDR3 consists of 15 residues. CDR3 residues: CASSLGGLINQPQHF. The CDR3 coding sequence is TGTGCCAGCAGCTTAGGTGGCCTCATCAATCAGCCCCAGCATTTT.

The table lists this clonotype with a few counts. V gene TRBV19 combines with J gene TRBJ1-5, with D tentatively TRBD1 (5 bases). The CDR3 length is 14 residues. From germline, CDR1 is LNHDA and CDR2 SQIVND (reference sequence). V was trimmed by 4 bases and J by 4 bases, leaving 11 bases between them. The CDR3 DNA reads as TGTGCCAGTAGTACTAGACAGCCAAATCAGCCCCAGCATTTT. Translation gives CASSTRQPNQPQHF.

This clonotype was recorded once. V and J are TRBV28 and TRBJ1-2; 8 bases match TRBD1. The V and J ends lost 7 bases and 1 base, in that order; junction bases with no gene match: 11. Looked up from germline, CDR1 is MDHEN and CDR2 is SYDVKM. The CDR3 has 16 amino acids. Here the CDR3 DNA reads TGTGCCAGCATCAGGACAGGGCAGTTTTTTAACTATGGCTACACCTTC. It is translated as CASIRTGQFFNYGYTF.

This clonotype was detected many times. The rearrangement uses TRBV27 and TRBJ2-3; 7 bases align to TRBD2. This CDR3 has 15 amino acids. The germline V gene has CDR1 MNHEY and CDR2 SMNVEV (reference sequence). The V and J ends lost 5 bases and 1 base, in that order; junction bases with no gene match: 6. DNA of the CDR3: TGTGCCAGCAGTGCCCCGGGGGGACGCACAGATACGCAGTATTTT. It specifies CASSAPGGRTDTQYF.

This clonotype showed up many times. The chain carries TRBV7-2 and TRBJ1-6; D ambiguous. Trimming removed 4 bases at V and 3 bases at J, with 13 bases between. The CDR3 is made up of 16 amino acids. The germline CDR1 and CDR2 sequences are SGHTA and FQGNSA. CDR3 in DNA: TGTGCCAGCAGCTCCAGTGGTCGAGTCTATAATTCACCCCTCCACTTT. Amino acids: CASSSSGRVYNSPLHF.

The chain has TRBV12-3 or TRBV12-4 and TRBJ2-7, with D perhaps matching TRBD1 (6 bases). Trimming shortened V by 1 base and J by 2 bases, and 12 bases separated the two germline ends. The CDR3 runs to 15 residues. The DNA of the CDR3 is TGTGCCAGCAGTTTAGAGCAGGGGTTCGCCTACGAGCAGTACTTC. Translating gives CASSLEQGFAYEQYF.

The chain joins TRBV3-1 to TRBJ2-3, with D possibly matching TRBD2 (7 bases). CDR3 length: 16 residues. CDR1 and CDR2 (germline): LGHDT, YNNKEL (reference sequence). Between the trimmed V and J ends, which lost 0 bases and 2 bases, there was a span of 12 bases. The CDR3: CASSQDMGGATDTQYF. In DNA, the CDR3 is TGTGCCAGCAGCCAAGATATGGGGGGGGCCACAGATACGCAGTATTTT.

V is TRBV7-9 and J is TRBJ1-4; D is ambiguous. V lost 1 base, J lost 7 bases, and 7 bases lay in between. This CDR3 has 13 amino acids. Per germline, CDR1 SEHNR and CDR2 FQNEAQ (reference sequence). CDR3 DNA: TGTGCCAGCAGCTTAGGGGCAGTTGAAAAACTGTTTTTT. Translating gives CASSLGAVEKLFF.

The chain couples TRBV6-2 or TRBV6-3 to TRBJ1-1, with no clear D. Trimming took off 6 bases at V and 0 bases at J, with 14 bases between the two ends. The CDR3 loop spans 15 amino acids. Looked up from germline, CDR1 is MNHEY and CDR2 is SVGEGT. In DNA form, the CDR3 reads TGTGCCAGCAGCCCACCCGTTACCATGAACACTGAAGCTTTCTTT. This gives the protein CASSPPVTMNTEAFF.

A few counts support this clonotype. This chain uses TRBV7-2 with TRBJ2-1; no clear D. Germline V gene data show CDR1 as SGHTA and CDR2 as FQGNSA. V lost 5 bases to trimming and J lost 12 bases, with 17 bases between them. The CDR3 is made up of 13 amino acids. The CDR3 is CASSTPFRSGQFF. CDR3 sequence (DNA): TGTGCCAGCAGCACACCTTTCCGCTCGGGGCAGTTCTTC. The full variable domain, in which reference TRBV7-2 and TRBJ2-1 provide the parts outside the CDR3, is GAGVSQSPSNKVTEKGKDVELRCDPISGHTALYWYRQSLGQGLEFLIYFQGNSAPDKSGLPSDRFSAERTGGSVSTLTIQRTQQEDSAVYLCASSTPFRSGQFFGPGTRLTVL.

The sample holds a few counts of this clonotype. CDR3 sequence reads: CASSQGARWNTEAFF. For the CDR3, the DNA is TGTGCCAGCAGCCAAGGTGCTAGGTGGAACACTGAAGCTTTCTTT. This chain connects TRBV3-1 to TRBJ1-1; no clear D gene. The CDR3 spans 15 residues. Germline values: CDR1 LGHDT, CDR2 YNNKEL (reference sequence). Trimming took off 1 base at V and 1 base at J, with 10 bases between the two ends.

This clonotype came up a few times. The V call is TRBV7-9, the J call TRBJ1-4; 8 nucleotides agree with TRBD1. The germline gives CDR1 SEHNR, CDR2 FQNEAQ (reference sequence). After removal of 5 bases from V and 7 bases from J, the junction contained 9 bases not matched to a gene. CDR3 length equals 15 residues. The CDR3 region has the DNA TGTGCCAGCAGCGCGCGACAGGGGCCGGGTGAAAAACTGTTTTTT. Amino acid sequence: CASSARQGPGEKLFF.

This clonotype was recorded only once. The CDR3 DNA is TGCGCCAGCAGTCAAAATTTGGATAATTCACCCCTCCACTTT. It is translated as CASSQNLDNSPLHF. The gene calls are TRBV4-1 and TRBJ1-6; D is uncertain. The CDR3 has 14 residues. Germline V gene lookup returns CDR1 MGHRA and CDR2 YSYEKL. Between the trimmed V and J ends, which lost 6 bases and 5 bases, there was a span of 11 bases.

This clonotype came up many times. The rearrangement joins TRBV6-1 to TRBJ2-3, with 8 bases lining up with TRBD2. J was trimmed by 5 bases and V by 6 bases; bases with no gene match: 4. Germline V gene data show CDR1 as MNHNS and CDR2 as SASEGT. This CDR3 contains 13 residues. CDR3 protein: CASRRGVGDTQYF. Here the CDR3 DNA reads TGTGCCAGCAGGCGGGGGGTGGGAGATACGCAGTATTTT.

This chain uses TRBV29-1 with TRBJ2-2; no reliable D call. Germline CDR1 reads SQVTM; CDR2 reads ANQGSEA. Trimming removed 4 bases at V and 1 base at J, with 4 bases between. The CDR3 has 12 residues. The CDR3 region is CSVAQNTGELFF. CDR3 DNA sequence: TGCAGCGTTGCACAGAACACCGGGGAGCTGTTTTTT.